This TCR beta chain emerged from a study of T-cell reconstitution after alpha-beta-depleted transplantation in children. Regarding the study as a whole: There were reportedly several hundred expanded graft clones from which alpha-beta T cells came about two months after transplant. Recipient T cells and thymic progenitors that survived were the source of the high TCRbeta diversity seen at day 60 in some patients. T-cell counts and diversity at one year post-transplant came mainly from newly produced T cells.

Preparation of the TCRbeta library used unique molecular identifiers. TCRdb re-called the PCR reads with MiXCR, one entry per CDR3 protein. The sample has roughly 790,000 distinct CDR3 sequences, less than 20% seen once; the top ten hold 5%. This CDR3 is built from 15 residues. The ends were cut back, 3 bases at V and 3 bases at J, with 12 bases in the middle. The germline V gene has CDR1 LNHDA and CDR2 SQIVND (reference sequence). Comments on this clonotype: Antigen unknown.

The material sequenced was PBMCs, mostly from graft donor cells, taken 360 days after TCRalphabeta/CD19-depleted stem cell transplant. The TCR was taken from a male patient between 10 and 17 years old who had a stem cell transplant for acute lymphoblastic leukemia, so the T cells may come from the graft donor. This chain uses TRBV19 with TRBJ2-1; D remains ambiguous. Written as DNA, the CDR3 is TGTGCCAGTAGTATCGTCCCAATCGGCTACAATGAGCAGTTCTTC. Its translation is CASSIVPIGYNEQFF.